This entry features one TCR beta chain sequence. The data were taken from a study of T cell changes during pregnancy in multiple sclerosis. Clones were read by immunoSEQ multiplex PCR, and TCRdb kept only the in-frame ones, dropping some. The data show about 50,000 clones, more than 80% seen once. The sequencing here drew on CD4+ T cells from peripheral blood mononuclear cells, taken before pregnancy. The TCR sequence derives from a female donor with multiple sclerosis, enrolled in a pregnancy study.

The CDR3 DNA is TGTGCCAGCAGCTCCGGGGGGGGACAACTAGCGGGAGTTATAAATGAGCAGTTCTTC. The encoded protein is CASSSGGGQLAGVINEQFF. The V call is TRBV7-6, the J call TRBJ2-1, with 11 bases lining up with TRBD2. The V gene's germline CDR1 is SGHVS and CDR2 FNYEAQ. V lost 4 bases and J lost 7; bases outside the gene matches: 18. This CDR3 has 19 residues.